Each of the 26 T cell receptor beta chains below was sequenced from the same sample in a study of T-cell reconstitution after alpha-beta-depleted transplantation in children. This sample's TCRbeta library carried unique molecular identifier barcodes. TCRdb reprocessed the PCR reads via MiXCR and lists one record per CDR3 protein. The table records about 280,000 distinct CDR3 sequences, around a tenth of them present only once. The sequenced sample was peripheral blood, obtained 180 days after TCRalphabeta/CD19-depleted stem cell transplant. The receptors were gathered from a male patient between 2 and 10 years old who had a stem cell transplant for chronic granulomatous disease, so the T cells may come from the graft donor.

Many counts were recorded for this clonotype. V and J are TRBV20-1 and TRBJ1-6; 9 nucleotides agree with TRBD1. The CDR3 loop spans 14 amino acids. Germline trimming cut 5 bases from V and 8 bases from J; bases unmatched to any gene: 7. Per germline, CDR1 DFQATT and CDR2 SNEGSKA (reference sequence). The CDR3 protein is CSALQGAFDSPLHF. In DNA, the CDR3 is TGCAGTGCTCTACAGGGGGCGTTTGATTCACCCCTCCACTTT.

This clonotype was seen a handful of times. The chain links TRBV5-4 to TRBJ2-7; 12 bases fit TRBD1. CDR1 is SGHNT and CDR2 is YYREEE in the germline V gene (reference sequence). V lost 4 bases and J lost 6; bases outside the gene matches: 5. This CDR3 is built from 14 residues. The DNA for the CDR3 is TGTGCCAGCAGCGGGACAGGGGGCTGGGGCGAGCAGTACTTC. Translating it yields CASSGTGGWGEQYF.

This clonotype has ten or more counts. The chain is built from TRBV18 and TRBJ2-5; D possibly corresponds to TRBD2 (6 bases). This CDR3 spans 14 amino acids. V was trimmed by 3 bases and J by 3 bases, leaving 11 bases between them. Germline CDR1 KGHSH, CDR2 LQKENI. The CDR3 loop is CASSPTRGKETQYF. The CDR3 DNA reads TGTGCCAGCTCACCGACTAGGGGCAAAGAGACCCAGTACTTC.

The chain uses TRBV12-3 or TRBV12-4 and TRBJ1-2; no clear D. V was shortened by 2 bases and J by 1 base, with 5 bases between the two germline ends. The CDR3 loop spans 13 amino acids. The CDR3 region is CASSLKVNYGYTF. DNA for the CDR3: TGTGCCAGCAGTTTAAAAGTTAACTATGGCTACACCTTC.

This clonotype was seen many times. This chain links TRBV14 with TRBJ2-3; the match to TRBD2 covers 8 bases. V lost 1 base, J lost 6 bases, and 6 bases stayed unmatched. From germline, CDR1 is SGHDN and CDR2 FVKESK. The CDR3 has 15 amino acids. In nucleotides, the CDR3 is TGTGCCAGCAGCCAAGTTAGACTAGCGTCCGATACGCAGTATTTT. Translated: CASSQVRLASDTQYF.

This clonotype was seen many times. The rearrangement uses TRBV20-1 and TRBJ1-1; D is perhaps TRBD1 (5 bases). The germline V and J ends were trimmed by 5 bases and 11 bases, with 15 bases remaining between them. Germline V CDR1 and CDR2: DFQATT, SNEGSKA (reference sequence). This CDR3 is 11 amino acids long. CDR3 bases: TGCAGTGCTTCCGGGGCCCGAAGCGCTTTCTTT. Protein sequence: CSASGARSAFF.

This clonotype was recorded at least ten times. The V call is TRBV20-1, the J call TRBJ2-3; D not certain. Between the trimmed V and J ends, which lost 6 bases and 2 bases, there was a span of 9 bases. Germline V gene sequence: CDR1 DFQATT, CDR2 SNEGSKA (reference sequence). The CDR3 loop spans 12 amino acids. CDR3 loop: CSATTPTDTQYF. CDR3 DNA sequence: TGCAGTGCAACCACACCCACAGATACGCAGTATTTT.

Only a few counts were recorded for this clonotype. The chain recombines TRBV29-1 with TRBJ2-5; D may be TRBD1 (6 bases). Germline lookup yields CDR1 SQVTM and CDR2 ANQGSEA. The CDR3 runs to 14 residues. V was cut by 7 bases and J by 0 bases, with 15 bases left in between. The CDR3 DNA follows: TGCAGCGCCTCCAGGACAGCGTACCAAGAGACCCAGTACTTC. Encoded protein: CSASRTAYQETQYF.

This clonotype was counted many times. The chain combines TRBV4-2 with TRBJ2-7; 10 bases line up with TRBD2. From germline, CDR1 is LGHNA and CDR2 YNFKEQ. The CDR3 extends over 15 amino acids. The J segment lost 4 bases and the V segment lost 4 bases, leaving 7 bases of the junction unmatched. This chain's CDR3 is CASSPLAGGKYEQYF. The CDR3, as DNA: TGTGCCAGCAGCCCCTTAGCGGGAGGAAAATACGAGCAGTACTTC.

The table lists this clonotype with a few counts. V usage is TRBV29-1 and J usage is TRBJ2-7; D uncertain. CDR1 is SQVTM and CDR2 is ANQGSEA in the germline V gene. Trimming took off 3 bases at V and 7 bases at J, with 16 bases between the two ends. The CDR3 length is 13 residues. In nucleotides, the CDR3 is TGCAGCGTTGAGTGGTTAGGGAAACATGAGCAGTACTTC. This encodes CSVEWLGKHEQYF.

At least ten counts were recorded for this clonotype. The chain has TRBV15 and TRBJ1-4; D unresolved. CDR1 and CDR2 from the germline V gene are LNHNV and YYDKDF (reference sequence). With 5 bases removed from V and 2 bases from J, the gap between germline ends came to 6 bases. The CDR3 totals 13 residues. CDR3 sequence reads: CATSLGTNEKLFF. CDR3 DNA sequence: TGTGCCACCAGCCTCGGGACTAATGAAAAACTGTTTTTT.

This clonotype was seen at least ten times. The chain links TRBV20-1 to TRBJ2-2; D might be TRBD1 or TRBD2, each matching 5 bases. The V gene lost 2 bases and the J gene lost 3 bases, with 10 bases spanning the gap. The CDR3 is 14 amino acids. Germline assignment: CDR1 DFQATT and CDR2 SNEGSKA (reference sequence). The chain's CDR3 is CSARRGPYTGELFF. CDR3 sequence (DNA): TGCAGTGCTAGACGGGGACCATACACCGGGGAGCTGTTTTTT.

This chain joins TRBV20-1 and TRBJ2-1, with TRBD2 matching over 14 bases. The CDR3 totals 15 residues. Germline V CDR1 and CDR2: DFQATT, SNEGSKA (reference sequence). Trimming removed 5 bases from V and 8 bases from J; junction bases left unmatched: 8. CDR3 nucleotides: TGCAGTGCTTACCTGACTAGCGGGAGGGGCGATGAGCAGTTCTTC. Its protein product is CSAYLTSGRGDEQFF.

This clonotype was detected many times. J is TRBJ1-6 and V is TRBV28; weak D call: TRBD1 (6 bases). V lost 6 bases and J 1 base, leaving 13 bases between the germline ends. CDR3 size: 16 residues. CDR1 and CDR2 from the germline V gene are MDHEN and SYDVKM. CDR3 residues: CASRVEGVSYNSPLHF. The CDR3 nucleotides read TGTGCCAGCAGGGTCGAGGGGGTTTCCTATAATTCACCCCTCCACTTT.

In this sample, this clonotype turned up many times. This chain links TRBV29-1 with TRBJ2-7; the D gene is possibly TRBD1 (6 bases). The CDR3 has 13 residues. The V and J ends lost 6 bases and 2 bases respectively, with 14 bases between them. Germline V gene data show CDR1 as SQVTM and CDR2 as ANQGSEA. The CDR3 reads CSVRDRIPYEQYF. The CDR3 DNA sequence: TGCAGCGTCCGAGACAGGATACCCTACGAGCAGTACTTC.

This clonotype came up many times. The J gene is TRBJ1-1, the V gene TRBV20-1; D possibly corresponds to TRBD1 (6 bases). The CDR3 has 16 residues. The germline gives CDR1 DFQATT, CDR2 SNEGSKA (reference sequence). V was cut by 0 bases and J by 4 bases, with 18 bases left in between. The CDR3 here is CSAREWGLGRGTEAFF. The DNA of the CDR3 is TGCAGTGCTAGAGAATGGGGGCTGGGGCGGGGCACTGAAGCTTTCTTT.

This clonotype showed up many times. The rearrangement uses TRBV20-1 and TRBJ2-1; 15 bases align to TRBD2. V trimming: 5 bases; J trimming: 0 bases; junction bases outside the gene matches: 2. Germline CDR1 reads DFQATT; CDR2 reads SNEGSKA (reference sequence). The CDR3 is made up of 16 amino acids. The CDR3 DNA sequence: TGCAGTGCTCGGACTAGCGGGAGGGCCTCCTACAATGAGCAGTTCTTC. Translation: CSARTSGRASYNEQFF.

Ten or more counts support this clonotype. This rearrangement joins TRBV5-1 to TRBJ1-1, with D perhaps matching TRBD1 (6 bases). The V end was cut by 1 base, the J end by 2 bases, with 15 bases between. There are 16 residues in the CDR3. Germline V gene sequence: CDR1 SGHRS, CDR2 YFSETQ. The CDR3 DNA follows: TGCGCCAGCAGCTTGCGCGGGGGCGCGGAAAACACTGAAGCTTTCTTT. As protein: CASSLRGGAENTEAFF.

This clonotype has a count of ten or more. The V call is TRBV12-3 or TRBV12-4, the J call TRBJ2-3, with 13 bases fitting TRBD2. The CDR3 extends over 18 amino acids. V lost 5 bases, J lost 4 bases, and 12 bases stayed unmatched. The chain's CDR3 is CASSVRLAGGRVADTQYF. The CDR3 DNA follows: TGTGCCAGCAGTGTGAGACTAGCGGGGGGACGAGTGGCAGATACGCAGTATTTT.

This clonotype was counted many times. The genes are TRBV6-2 or TRBV6-3 and TRBJ1-5; D unclear. Germline V gene data show CDR1 as MNHEY and CDR2 as SVGEGT. This CDR3 has 12 amino acids. V lost 1 base and J 3 bases, leaving 1 base between the germline ends. DNA of the CDR3: TGTGCCAGCAGTTACTTCAATCAGCCCCAGCATTTT. Its translation is CASSYFNQPQHF.

The V call is TRBV12-5, the J call TRBJ2-7; D call uncertain. The CDR3 extends over 13 amino acids. Germline lookup yields CDR1 LGHNT and CDR2 FRNRAP. Trimming removed 3 bases from V and 3 bases from J, with 9 bases in between. For the CDR3, the DNA is TGTGCTAGTGGTTTAGGCTATAGCTACGAGCAGTACTTC. This gives the protein CASGLGYSYEQYF.

This clonotype was seen ten or more times. V gene TRBV29-1 combines with J gene TRBJ2-3; D tentatively reads TRBD1 or TRBD2 (5 bases each). CDR3 size: 13 residues. Germline V CDR1 and CDR2: SQVTM, ANQGSEA. V was cut by 6 bases and J by 8 bases, with 18 bases left in between. In DNA form, the CDR3 reads TGCAGCGTCTCCGGGACCCTGGCGGTTACGCAGTATTTT. Translating gives CSVSGTLAVTQYF.

This clonotype was seen many times. The chain uses TRBV20-1 and TRBJ2-5; tentatively, D is TRBD1 or TRBD2 (5 bases each). The V and J ends lost 5 bases and 5 bases respectively, with 9 bases between them. CDR3 length equals 11 residues. Germline values: CDR1 DFQATT, CDR2 SNEGSKA (reference sequence). This chain's CDR3 is CSAWDGETQYF. Here the CDR3 DNA reads TGCAGTGCTTGGGACGGGGAGACCCAGTACTTC.

This clonotype occurred many times. The chain employs TRBV6-2 or TRBV6-3 and TRBJ2-2, with D unresolved. The CDR3 consists of 13 residues. V was cut by 2 bases and J by 5 bases, with 6 bases left in between. Looked up from germline, CDR1 is MNHEY and CDR2 is SVGEGT. This chain's CDR3 is CASSYLGTGELFF. Here the CDR3 DNA reads TGTGCCAGCAGTTACCTGGGGACCGGGGAGCTGTTTTTT.

As concerns this clonotype: A much larger clone is a single base away; this may be a read error. This rearrangement joins TRBV27 to TRBJ2-6; either TRBD1 or TRBD2 may fit D (5 bases each). This CDR3 is built from 15 residues. Trimming took off 8 bases at V and 4 bases at J, with 15 bases between the two ends. Looked up from germline, CDR1 is MNHEY and CDR2 is SMNVEV (reference sequence). CDR3 in DNA: TGTGCCAGCGATATGAGGGGAGTCGGGGCCAACGTCCTGACTTTC. Protein: CASDMRGVGANVLTF.

There are many counts of this clonotype. The genes are TRBV20-1 and TRBJ2-1, with D hard to call. Germline V gene lookup returns CDR1 DFQATT and CDR2 SNEGSKA (reference sequence). V was clipped by 0 bases and J by 4 bases, with 10 bases between them. The length of the CDR3 is 14 residues. CDR3 sequence reads: CSARETRQYNEQFF. CDR3 DNA sequence: TGCAGTGCTAGAGAGACACGGCAGTACAATGAGCAGTTCTTC.